These T cell receptor beta chains were read from a single sample in a study of blood T cell repertoires in COVID-19. Profiled with immunoSEQ multiplex PCR; TCRdb holds only in-frame clones, not every one. This table holds approximately 210,000 clones, about 79% found once. Sequenced: PBMCs or T cells enriched from blood (not recorded which). All receptors come from a woman aged 60-70 years who had recovered from COVID-19. Both conserved end residues are part of each CDR3. A D gene is named only where the DNA matches it firmly. Size is omitted from some rows. Given values are once, few, many or a class for expanded clones.

v_call	d_call	clone_size	j_call	cdr3_nt	cdr3_aa
TRBV23-1	.	.	TRBJ2-5	TGCGCCAGCAGTCAAGGGCACCGCCAAGAGACCCAGTACTTC	CASSQGHRQETQYF
TRBV6-5	TRBD2	.	TRBJ2-1	TGTGCCAGCAGTACGGGGGGGGCAGGGGCGGCTGAGCAGTTCTTC	CASSTGGAGAAEQFF
TRBV19	.	.	TRBJ1-1	TGTGCCAGTAGTATAGACAGGGCGAGGAACACTGAAGCTTTCTTT	CASSIDRARNTEAFF
TRBV5-1	TRBD2	.	TRBJ2-7	TGCGCCAGCAGCTATAACGGAGCGGGGGAGCAGTACTTC	CASSYNGAGEQYF
TRBV7-2	TRBD2	.	TRBJ2-5	TGTGCCAGCAGCTTAGCGCGCGGCGGGGGGGCCCAGGAGACCCAGTACTTC	CASSLARGGGAQETQYF
TRBV5-4	TRBD1	.	TRBJ1-1	TGTGCCAGCAGCTTGACAGGGGGCACCGCTGAAGCTTTCTTT	CASSLTGGTAEAFF
TRBV3-1/TRBV3-2	TRBD1	few	TRBJ1-4	TGTGCCAGCAGCCAAGATCTCGTGACAGGGCGTCGTGAAAAACTGTTTTTT	CASSQDLVTGRREKLFF
TRBV3-1/TRBV3-2	TRBD1	.	TRBJ1-4	TGTGCCAGCAGCCAAGGGCGGGCAGGGGGCGGCGAAAAACTGTTTTTT	CASSQGRAGGGEKLFF
TRBV11-2	TRBD1	.	TRBJ2-1	TGTGCCAGCAGCCCCCGGACAGGGTCCAATGAGCAGTTCTTC	CASSPRTGSNEQFF
TRBV14	TRBD1	.	TRBJ1-2	TGTGCCAGCAGCCCGGGACAGCCGACCTATGGCTACACCTTC	CASSPGQPTYGYTF
TRBV5-4	TRBD1	.	TRBJ2-7	TGTGCCAGCAGCCGGGACAGGGGATCCGAGCAGTACTTC	CASSRDRGSEQYF
TRBV9	.	.	TRBJ2-3	TGTGCCAGCAGCCTCTATCCCGGGGGAAGTGATACAGATACGCAGTATTTT	CASSLYPGGSDTDTQYF
TRBV7-2	TRBD2	.	TRBJ2-5	TGTGCCAGCAGCGGGACTAGCGGACAAGAGACCCAGTACTTC	CASSGTSGQETQYF
TRBV19	TRBD2	.	TRBJ2-1	TGTGCCAGTAGTATTTCTGGCGGGAGAAGTAGTGAGCAGTTCTTC	CASSISGGRSSEQFF
TRBV19	.	.	TRBJ1-1	TGTGCCAGTAGTATAGCCTTGGTGTTCCTCGACAGGAACACTGAAGCTTTCTTT	CASSIALVFLDRNTEAFF
TRBV10-3	TRBD2	.	TRBJ2-1	TGTGCCATCAGTGAGCTATCAGGGAGGGGATGGAATGAGCAGTTCTTC	CAISELSGRGWNEQFF
TRBV12-3/TRBV12-4	.	.	TRBJ2-1	TGTGCCAGCAGTTTCTTAGCGGCCAATGAGCAGTTCTTC	CASSFLAANEQFF
TRBV27	TRBD1	.	TRBJ2-7	TGTGCCAGCAGTTATGGGACAGGGACCTACGAGCAGTACTTC	CASSYGTGTYEQYF
TRBV2	.	.	TRBJ2-7	TGTGCCAGCAGGCGGTCGGCGGGTGGCGAGCAGTACTTC	CASRRSAGGEQYF
TRBV9	.	few	TRBJ2-2	TGTGCCAGCAGTTCCGTACTCGGGACTGCCGGGGAGCTGTTTTTT	CASSSVLGTAGELFF
TRBV29-1	.	once	TRBJ2-1	TGCAGCGTTGAAGGTGGAACGCGGGGCAGCTCCTACAATGAGCAGTTCTTC	CSVEGGTRGSSYNEQFF
TRBV6-5	.	.	TRBJ2-1	TGTGCCGGATCGGACAGATACAATGAGCAGTTCTTC	CAGSDRYNEQFF
TRBV6-5	TRBD1	.	TRBJ1-5	TGTGCCAGCAGCCTACAGGGGGCCGGGGGTCAGCCCCAGCATTTT	CASSLQGAGGQPQHF
TRBV5-5	TRBD1	.	TRBJ1-1	TGTGCCAGCAGCTTGGTGGTAGGGACAGGGGACACTGAAGCTTTCTTT	CASSLVVGTGDTEAFF
TRBV9	TRBD1	.	TRBJ1-4	TGTGCCAGCAGCGTAGGGTCAGGGGGCGCAGAAAAACTGTTTTTT	CASSVGSGGAEKLFF
TRBV2	TRBD1	few	TRBJ1-5	TGTGCCAGCAGTCGCCTTCGGGAGACAGGGAAACAGCCCCAGCATTTT	CASSRLRETGKQPQHF
TRBV29-1	TRBD2	.	TRBJ2-2	TGCAGCGTTGTCCTAGGGACTAGCGGGAGCGGGGAGCTGTTTTTT	CSVVLGTSGSGELFF
TRBV6-5	.	.	TRBJ1-2	TGTGCCAGCTTGAAGGGAACAGGGCATGGCTACACCTTC	CASLKGTGHGYTF
TRBV14	TRBD1	.	TRBJ1-4	TGTGCCAGCAGTTCACTCCGGGACAGTAATGAAAAACTGTTTTTT	CASSSLRDSNEKLFF
TRBV12-5	TRBD1	.	TRBJ1-5	TGTGCTAGTGGTTCCACCGGGACAGGGGGTTGGAGCAATCAGCCCCAGCATTTT	CASGSTGTGGWSNQPQHF
TRBV6-6	TRBD2	.	TRBJ2-1	TGTGCCATCCGGACTAGCGGGATAGGGGAGCAGTTCTTC	CAIRTSGIGEQFF
TRBV5-6	TRBD1	.	TRBJ1-2	TGTGCCAGCAGCTTGAGCGGGACAGGGGGCTTTGGCTACACCTTC	CASSLSGTGGFGYTF
TRBV10-3	TRBD1	.	TRBJ2-3	TGTGCCATCAGTGGGACAGGGGGAGATACGCAGTATTTT	CAISGTGGDTQYF
TRBV18	.	once	TRBJ1-2	TGTGCCAGCTCACCAGTGACAGTCAATGGCTACACCTTC	CASSPVTVNGYTF
TRBV18	.	.	TRBJ1-5	TGTGCCAGCTCACAGACAAATAGCAATCAGCCCCAGCATTTT	CASSQTNSNQPQHF
TRBV5-1	.	.	TRBJ1-2	TGCGCCAGCAGCCCAGCCGCCAGGGAAGGCTACACCTTC	CASSPAAREGYTF
TRBV5-6	.	once	TRBJ1-6	TGTGCCAGCAGGGGGGGTCCCCATTCACCCCTCCACTTT	CASRGGPHSPLHF
TRBV10-3	TRBD1	.	TRBJ2-1	TGTGCCATCACCCGGGACAGGTCCCTCGGGGAGCAGTTCTTC	CAITRDRSLGEQFF
TRBV7-9	TRBD1	.	TRBJ2-7	TGTGCCAGCAGCCCCCCGGGACAGTCCTACGAGCAGTACTTC	CASSPPGQSYEQYF
TRBV9	.	.	TRBJ1-2	TGTGCCAGCAGCGTATCGGAGCGGATCTATGGCTACACCTTC	CASSVSERIYGYTF
TRBV5-1	.	.	TRBJ2-6	TGCGCCAGCAGCCCTGGGGCGTTAGGGGCCAACGTCCTGACTTTC	CASSPGALGANVLTF
TRBV7-2	TRBD1	few	TRBJ1-6	TGTGCCAGCAGCTTAAGGTTACAAAGACAGGGGAGTTCACCCCTCCACTTT	CASSLRLQRQGSSPLHF
TRBV5-6	.	.	TRBJ1-1	TGTGCCAGCAGCTTGGGGGCAAGTTACACTGAAGCTTTCTTT	CASSLGASYTEAFF
TRBV5-6	.	.	TRBJ1-4	TGTGCCAGCAGCTTGTCCACGGGTAGTCCAACTAATGAAAAACTGTTTTTT	CASSLSTGSPTNEKLFF
TRBV4-2	.	.	TRBJ1-4	TGTGCCAGCAGCCAAGCCCTAGACCCAACTAATGAAAAACTGTTTTTT	CASSQALDPTNEKLFF
TRBV27	TRBD1	.	TRBJ1-5	TGTGCCAGCAGTAACCGGGACAGTACGCGCAATCAGCCCCAGCATTTT	CASSNRDSTRNQPQHF
TRBV12-3/TRBV12-4	TRBD1	.	TRBJ2-7	TGTGCCAGCAGTGGACAGGGTCACGAGCAGTACTTC	CASSGQGHEQYF
TRBV7-9	TRBD2	.	TRBJ2-1	TGTGCCAGCACCATCCCGCCGCGGACTAGTGTTGAGCAGTTCTTC	CASTIPPRTSVEQFF
TRBV12-3/TRBV12-4	.	.	TRBJ1-1	TGTGCCAGCAGTGTCTACACTGAAGCTTTCTTT	CASSVYTEAFF